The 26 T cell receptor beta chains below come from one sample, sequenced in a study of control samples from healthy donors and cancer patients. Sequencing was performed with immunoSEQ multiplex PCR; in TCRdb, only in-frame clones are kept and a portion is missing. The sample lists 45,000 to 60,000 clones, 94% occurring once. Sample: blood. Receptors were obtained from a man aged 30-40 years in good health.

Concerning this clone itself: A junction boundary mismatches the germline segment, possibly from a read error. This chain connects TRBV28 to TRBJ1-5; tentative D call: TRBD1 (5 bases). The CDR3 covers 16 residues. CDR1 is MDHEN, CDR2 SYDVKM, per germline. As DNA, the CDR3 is TGTGTCAGCAGTTTATCGACAGTTTATAGCAATCAGCCCCAGCATTTT. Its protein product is CVSSLSTVYSNQPQHF.

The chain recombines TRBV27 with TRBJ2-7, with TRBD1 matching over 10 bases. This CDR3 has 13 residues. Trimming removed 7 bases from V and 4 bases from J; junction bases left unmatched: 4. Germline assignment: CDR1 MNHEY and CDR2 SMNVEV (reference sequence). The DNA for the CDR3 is TGTGCCAGCATGTGGGGACAGGGGTACGAGCAGTACTTC. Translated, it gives CASMWGQGYEQYF.

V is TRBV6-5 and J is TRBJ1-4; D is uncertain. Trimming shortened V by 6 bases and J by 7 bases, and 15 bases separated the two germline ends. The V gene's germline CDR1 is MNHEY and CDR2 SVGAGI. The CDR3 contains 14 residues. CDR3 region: CASSQSFRIEKLFF. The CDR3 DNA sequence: TGTGCCAGCAGCCAATCATTCAGGATTGAAAAACTGTTTTTT.

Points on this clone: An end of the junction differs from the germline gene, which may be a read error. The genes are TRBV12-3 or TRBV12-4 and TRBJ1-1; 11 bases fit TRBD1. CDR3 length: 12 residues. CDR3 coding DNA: TGTGCCAGCAGGGGAGGGACAGGGGGAAGCGGCTTT. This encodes CASRGGTGGSGF.

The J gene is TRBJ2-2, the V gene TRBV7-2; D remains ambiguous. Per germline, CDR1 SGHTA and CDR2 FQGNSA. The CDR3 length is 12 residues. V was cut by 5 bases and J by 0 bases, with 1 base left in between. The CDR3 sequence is CASSANTGELFF. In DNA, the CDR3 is TGTGCCAGCAGCGCGAACACCGGGGAGCTGTTTTTT.

CDR3 region: CASSLGEGPENTEAFF. The DNA for the CDR3 is TGCGCCAGCAGTCTCGGGGAGGGCCCGGAGAACACTGAAGCTTTCTTT. The V gene is TRBV4-1, the J gene TRBJ1-1; unclear D gene. The germline V gene encodes CDR1 MGHRA and CDR2 YSYEKL. V lost 6 bases to trimming and J lost 1 base, with 18 bases between them. The CDR3 extends over 16 amino acids.

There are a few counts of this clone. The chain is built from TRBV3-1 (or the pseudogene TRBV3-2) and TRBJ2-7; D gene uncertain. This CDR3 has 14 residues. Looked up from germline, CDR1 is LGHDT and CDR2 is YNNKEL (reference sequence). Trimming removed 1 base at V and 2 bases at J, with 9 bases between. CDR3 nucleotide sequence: TGTGCCAGCAGCCAAGGATCGGATGCCTACGAGCAGTACTTC. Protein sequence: CASSQGSDAYEQYF.

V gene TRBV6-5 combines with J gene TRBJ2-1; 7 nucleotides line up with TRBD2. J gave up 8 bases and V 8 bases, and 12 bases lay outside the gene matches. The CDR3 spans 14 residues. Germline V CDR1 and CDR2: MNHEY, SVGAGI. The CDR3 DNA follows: TGTGCCAGCTCCCGGGGGAGGGCCTTTGATGAGCAGTTCTTC. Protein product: CASSRGRAFDEQFF.

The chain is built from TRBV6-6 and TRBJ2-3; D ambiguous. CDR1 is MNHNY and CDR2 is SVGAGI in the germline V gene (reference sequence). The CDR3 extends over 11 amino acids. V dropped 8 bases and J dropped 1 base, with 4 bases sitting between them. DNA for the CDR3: TGTGCCAGCCTGGGCACAGATACGCAGTATTTT. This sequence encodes CASLGTDTQYF.

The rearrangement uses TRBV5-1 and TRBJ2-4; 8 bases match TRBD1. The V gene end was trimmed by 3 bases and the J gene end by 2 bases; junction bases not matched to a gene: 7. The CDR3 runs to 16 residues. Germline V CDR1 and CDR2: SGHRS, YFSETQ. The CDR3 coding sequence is TGCGCCAGCAGCTCTAGACAGGGGACGTCCAAAAACATTCAGTACTTC. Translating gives CASSSRQGTSKNIQYF.

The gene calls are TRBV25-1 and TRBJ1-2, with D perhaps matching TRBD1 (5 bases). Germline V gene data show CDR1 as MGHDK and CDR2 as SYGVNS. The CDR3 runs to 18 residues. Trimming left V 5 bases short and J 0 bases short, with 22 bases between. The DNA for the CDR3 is TGTGCCAGCAGTCCACCCGCCCGGCGGGACCTATCTAACTATGGCTACACCTTC. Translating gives CASSPPARRDLSNYGYTF.

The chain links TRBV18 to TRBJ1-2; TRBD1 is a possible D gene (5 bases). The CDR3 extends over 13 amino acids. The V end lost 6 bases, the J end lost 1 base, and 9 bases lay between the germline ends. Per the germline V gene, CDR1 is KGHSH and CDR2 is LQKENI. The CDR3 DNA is TGTGCCAGCTCGTCGACAGATAACTATGGCTACACCTTC. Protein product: CASSSTDNYGYTF.

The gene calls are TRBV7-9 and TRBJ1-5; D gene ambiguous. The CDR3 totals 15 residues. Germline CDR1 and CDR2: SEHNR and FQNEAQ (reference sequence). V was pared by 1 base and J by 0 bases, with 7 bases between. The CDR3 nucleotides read TGTGCCAGCAGCTTAGAGGGCAGTAGCAATCAGCCCCAGCATTTT. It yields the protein CASSLEGSSNQPQHF.

CDR3 loop: CASSLARTVGNTIYF. The CDR3 DNA is TGCGCCAGCAGCTTGGCCCGGACAGTAGGAAACACCATATATTTT. V is TRBV5-1 and J is TRBJ1-3; D is possibly TRBD1 (6 bases). In germline, CDR1 is SGHRS, CDR2 YFSETQ. Trimming left V 0 bases short and J 4 bases short, with 11 bases between. The CDR3 is 15 amino acids.

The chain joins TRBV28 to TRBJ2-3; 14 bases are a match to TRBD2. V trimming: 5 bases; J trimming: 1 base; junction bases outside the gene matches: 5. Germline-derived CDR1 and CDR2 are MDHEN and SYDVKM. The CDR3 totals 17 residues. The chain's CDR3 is CASSPGTSGGGTDTQYF. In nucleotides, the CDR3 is TGTGCCAGCAGTCCGGGGACTAGCGGGGGAGGCACAGATACGCAGTATTTT.

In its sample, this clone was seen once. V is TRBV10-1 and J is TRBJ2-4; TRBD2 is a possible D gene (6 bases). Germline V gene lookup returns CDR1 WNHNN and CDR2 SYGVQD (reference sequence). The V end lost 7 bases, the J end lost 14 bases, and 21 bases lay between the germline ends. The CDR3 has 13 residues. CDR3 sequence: CASILPGVFREYF. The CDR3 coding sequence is TGCGCCAGCATCCTCCCGGGGGTCTTTAGGGAGTACTTC.

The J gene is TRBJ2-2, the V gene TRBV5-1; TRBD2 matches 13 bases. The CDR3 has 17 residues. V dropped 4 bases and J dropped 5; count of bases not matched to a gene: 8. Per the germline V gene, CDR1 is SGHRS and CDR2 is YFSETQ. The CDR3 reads CASSAGLAGKGTGELFF. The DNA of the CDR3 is TGCGCCAGCAGCGCGGGACTAGCGGGAAAGGGTACCGGGGAGCTGTTTTTT. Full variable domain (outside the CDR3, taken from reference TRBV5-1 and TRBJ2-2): KAGVTQTPRYLIKTRGQQVTLSCSPISGHRSVSWYQQTPGQGLQFLFEYFSETQRNKGNFPGRFSGRQFSNSRSEMNVSTLELGDSALYLCASSAGLAGKGTGELFFGEGSRLTVL.

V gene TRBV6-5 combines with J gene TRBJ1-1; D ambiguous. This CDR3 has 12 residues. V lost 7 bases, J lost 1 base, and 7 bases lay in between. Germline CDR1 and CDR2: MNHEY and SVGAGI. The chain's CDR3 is CASTTQNTEAFF. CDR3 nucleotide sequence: TGTGCCAGCACGACCCAGAACACTGAAGCTTTCTTT.

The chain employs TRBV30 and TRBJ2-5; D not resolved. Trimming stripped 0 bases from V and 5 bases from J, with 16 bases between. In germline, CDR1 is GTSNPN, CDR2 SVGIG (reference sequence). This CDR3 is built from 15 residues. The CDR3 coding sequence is TGTGCCTGGAGTGTAGGCGGAAGTTTTAGGGAGACCCAGTACTTC. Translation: CAWSVGGSFRETQYF.

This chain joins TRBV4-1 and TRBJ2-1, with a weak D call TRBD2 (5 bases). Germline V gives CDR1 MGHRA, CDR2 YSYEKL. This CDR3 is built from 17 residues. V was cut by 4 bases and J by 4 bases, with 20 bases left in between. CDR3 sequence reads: CASSPVVRETLYNEQFF. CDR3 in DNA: TGCGCCAGCAGCCCAGTCGTAAGGGAGACACTTTACAATGAGCAGTTCTTC.

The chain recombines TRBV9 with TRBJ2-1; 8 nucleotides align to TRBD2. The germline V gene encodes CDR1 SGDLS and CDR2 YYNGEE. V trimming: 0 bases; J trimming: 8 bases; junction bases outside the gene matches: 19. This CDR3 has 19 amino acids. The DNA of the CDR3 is TGTGCCAGCAGCGTAGGGAAGCTAGCGGGTACCCTTGGGGCCGATGAGCAGTTCTTC. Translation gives CASSVGKLAGTLGADEQFF. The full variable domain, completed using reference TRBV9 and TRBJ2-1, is DSGVTQTPKHLITATGQRVTLRCSPRSGDLSVYWYQQSLDQGLQFLIQYYNGEERAKGNILERFSAQQFPDLHSELNLSSLELGDSALYFCASSVGKLAGTLGADEQFFGPGTRLTVL.

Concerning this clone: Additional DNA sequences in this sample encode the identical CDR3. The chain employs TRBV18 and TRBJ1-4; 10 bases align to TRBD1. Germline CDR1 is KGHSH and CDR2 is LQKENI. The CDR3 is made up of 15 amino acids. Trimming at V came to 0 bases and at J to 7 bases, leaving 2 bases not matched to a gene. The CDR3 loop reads CASSPPGQGGEKLFF. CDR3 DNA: TGTGCCAGCTCACCACCTGGACAGGGGGGTGAAAAACTGTTTTTT.

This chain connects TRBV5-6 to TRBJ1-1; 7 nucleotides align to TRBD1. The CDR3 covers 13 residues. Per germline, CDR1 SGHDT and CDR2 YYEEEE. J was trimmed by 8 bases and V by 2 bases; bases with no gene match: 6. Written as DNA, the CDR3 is TGTGCCAGCAGCTTCTCGGACAGGCACGAAGCTTTCTTT. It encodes CASSFSDRHEAFF.

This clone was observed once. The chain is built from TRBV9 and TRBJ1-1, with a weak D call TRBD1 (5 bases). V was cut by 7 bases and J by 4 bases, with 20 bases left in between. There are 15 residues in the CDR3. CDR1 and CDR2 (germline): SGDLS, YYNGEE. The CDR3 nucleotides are TGTGCCAGCTCGAGGAATCAGGGCCTGAGCACTGAAGCTTTCTTT. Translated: CASSRNQGLSTEAFF. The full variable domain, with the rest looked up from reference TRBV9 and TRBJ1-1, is DSGVTQTPKHLITATGQRVTLRCSPRSGDLSVYWYQQSLDQGLQFLIQYYNGEERAKGNILERFSAQQFPDLHSELNLSSLELGDSALYFCASSRNQGLSTEAFFGQGTRLTVV.

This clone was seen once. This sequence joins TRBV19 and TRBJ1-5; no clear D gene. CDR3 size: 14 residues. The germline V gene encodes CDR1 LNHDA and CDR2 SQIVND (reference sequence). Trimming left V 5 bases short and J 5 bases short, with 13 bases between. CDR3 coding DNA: TGTGCCAGTAGTCCAGCCCTCTGGTATCAGCCCCAGCATTTT. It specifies CASSPALWYQPQHF.

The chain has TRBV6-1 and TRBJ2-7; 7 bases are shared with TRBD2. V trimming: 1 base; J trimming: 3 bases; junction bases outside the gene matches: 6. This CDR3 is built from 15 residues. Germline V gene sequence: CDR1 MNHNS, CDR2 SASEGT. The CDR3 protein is CASSEEGGQLYEQYF. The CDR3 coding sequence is TGTGCCAGCAGTGAAGAGGGAGGGCAGCTCTACGAGCAGTACTTC.